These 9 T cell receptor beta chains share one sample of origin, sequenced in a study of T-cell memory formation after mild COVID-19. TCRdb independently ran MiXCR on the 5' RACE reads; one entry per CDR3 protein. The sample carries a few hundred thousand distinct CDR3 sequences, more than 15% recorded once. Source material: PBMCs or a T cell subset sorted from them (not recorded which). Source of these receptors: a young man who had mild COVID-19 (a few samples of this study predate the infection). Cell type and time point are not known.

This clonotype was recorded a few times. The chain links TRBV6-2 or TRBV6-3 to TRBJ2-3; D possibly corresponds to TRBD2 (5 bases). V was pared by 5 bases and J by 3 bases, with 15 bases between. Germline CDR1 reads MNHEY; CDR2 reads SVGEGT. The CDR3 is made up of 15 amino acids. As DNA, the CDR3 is TGTGCCAGCAGTGTTCCGGCCTCGGGAACAGATACGCAGTATTTT. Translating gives CASSVPASGTDTQYF.

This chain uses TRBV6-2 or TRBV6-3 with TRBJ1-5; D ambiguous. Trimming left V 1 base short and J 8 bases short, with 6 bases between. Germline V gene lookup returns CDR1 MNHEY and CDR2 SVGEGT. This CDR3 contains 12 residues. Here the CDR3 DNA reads TGTGCCAGCAGTTACTGGTGGGAGCCCCAGCATTTT. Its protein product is CASSYWWEPQHF.

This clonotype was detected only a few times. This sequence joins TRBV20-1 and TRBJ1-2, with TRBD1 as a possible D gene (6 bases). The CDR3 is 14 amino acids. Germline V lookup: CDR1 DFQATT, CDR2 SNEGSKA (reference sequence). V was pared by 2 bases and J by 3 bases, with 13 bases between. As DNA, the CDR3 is TGCAGTGCTAGATTTGTTCAGGGGTACTATGGCTACACCTTC. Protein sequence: CSARFVQGYYGYTF.

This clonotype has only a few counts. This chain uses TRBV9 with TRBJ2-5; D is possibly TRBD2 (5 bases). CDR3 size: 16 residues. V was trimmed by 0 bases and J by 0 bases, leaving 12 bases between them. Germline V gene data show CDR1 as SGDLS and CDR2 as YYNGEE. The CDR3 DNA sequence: TGTGCCAGCAGCGTAGCAGTAGCGCCTTACCAAGAGACCCAGTACTTC. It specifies CASSVAVAPYQETQYF.

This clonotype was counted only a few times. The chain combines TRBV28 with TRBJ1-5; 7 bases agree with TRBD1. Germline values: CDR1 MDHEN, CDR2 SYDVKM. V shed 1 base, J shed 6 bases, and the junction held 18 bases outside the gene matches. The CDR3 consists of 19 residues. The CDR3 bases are TGTGCCAGCAGTTTATTTCGTTATCCCATTAAGGGGGCGGGTCAGCCCCAGCATTTT. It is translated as CASSLFRYPIKGAGQPQHF. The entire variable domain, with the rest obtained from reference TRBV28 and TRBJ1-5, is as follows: DVKVTQSSRYLVKRTGEKVFLECVQDMDHENMFWYRQDPGLGLRLIYFSYDVKMKEKGDIPEGYSVSREKKERFSLILESASTNQTSMYLCASSLFRYPIKGAGQPQHFGDGTRLSIL.

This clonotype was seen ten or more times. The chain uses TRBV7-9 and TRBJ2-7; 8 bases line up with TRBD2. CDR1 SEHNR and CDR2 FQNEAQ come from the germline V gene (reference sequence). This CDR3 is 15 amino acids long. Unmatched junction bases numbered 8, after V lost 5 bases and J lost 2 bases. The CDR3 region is CASSLTGRAPYEQYF. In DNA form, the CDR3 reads TGTGCCAGCAGCCTAACCGGGAGGGCCCCCTACGAGCAGTACTTC.

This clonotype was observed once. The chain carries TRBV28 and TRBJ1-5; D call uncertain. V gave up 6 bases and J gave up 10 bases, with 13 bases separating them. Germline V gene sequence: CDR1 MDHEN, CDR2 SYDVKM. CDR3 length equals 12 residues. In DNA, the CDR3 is TGTGCCAGCAGCCTGGGGTTTGGACCCCAGCATTTT. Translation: CASSLGFGPQHF.

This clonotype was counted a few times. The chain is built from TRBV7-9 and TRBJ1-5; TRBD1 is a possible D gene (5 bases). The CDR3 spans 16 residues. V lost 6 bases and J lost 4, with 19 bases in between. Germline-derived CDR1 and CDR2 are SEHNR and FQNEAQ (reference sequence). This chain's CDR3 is CASSLTGTADNQPQHF. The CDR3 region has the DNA TGTGCCAGCAGTTTGACCGGGACCGCCGATAATCAGCCCCAGCATTTT.

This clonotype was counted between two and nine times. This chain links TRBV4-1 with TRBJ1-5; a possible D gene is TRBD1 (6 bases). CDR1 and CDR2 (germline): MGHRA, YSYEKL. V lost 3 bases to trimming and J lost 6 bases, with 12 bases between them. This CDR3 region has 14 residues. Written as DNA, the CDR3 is TGCGCCAGCAGCCAGGTACGGACAGTTCAGCCCCAGCATTTT. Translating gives CASSQVRTVQPQHF.